Presented here are 5 T cell receptor beta chains from one specimen sequenced in a study of blood T cell repertoires in COVID-19. TCRdb keeps only in-frame clones here, not all; method: immunoSEQ multiplex PCR. The table has some 300,000 clones, about 91% seen once. Sequenced: peripheral blood. Every receptor here comes from a woman in her 30s who had recovered from COVID-19.

About this clone: One junction end disagrees with the germline gene, perhaps due to a read error. J is TRBJ1-2 and V is TRBV28, with 7 positions matching TRBD1. Germline V gives CDR1 MDHEN, CDR2 SYDVKM. This CDR3 has 11 amino acids. CDR3 amino acids: CASSFKRDSVF. The CDR3 DNA sequence: TGTGCCAGCAGTTTCAAACGGGACAGCGTCTTC.

The rearrangement links TRBV11-2 to TRBJ1-1, with a weak D call TRBD1 (6 bases). In germline, CDR1 is SGHAT, CDR2 FQNNGV. This CDR3 has 15 amino acids. V gave up 5 bases and J gave up 5 bases, with 18 bases separating them. The CDR3 region has the DNA TGTGCCAGCAGCGCTTACAGACAGGTCCTAACTGAAGCTTTCTTT. It yields the protein CASSAYRQVLTEAFF.

The chain couples TRBV2 to TRBJ2-2, with 9 bases that match TRBD1. V shed 2 bases and J 13 bases; nucleotides not matched to a gene: 2. This CDR3 has 12 amino acids. Germline assignment: CDR1 SNHLY and CDR2 FYNNEI. The CDR3 DNA reads TGTGCCAGCAGTGAATCGGACAGGGGGCTGTTTTTT. The encoded protein is CASSESDRGLFF.

This clone was recorded a few times. The chain combines TRBV27 with TRBJ1-2; TRBD1 agrees at 9 bases. Germline trimming cut 6 bases from V and 6 bases from J; bases unmatched to any gene: 5. Germline assignment: CDR1 MNHEY and CDR2 SMNVEV (reference sequence). The CDR3 is 13 residues long. The CDR3 DNA follows: TGTGCCAGCAGGACCACAGGGGGCCATGGCTACACCTTC. It specifies CASRTTGGHGYTF.

The chain carries TRBV6-5 and TRBJ1-3; 7 bases align to TRBD1. Germline CDR1 reads MNHEY; CDR2 reads SVGAGI. This CDR3 region has 14 residues. V was pared by 2 bases and J by 3 bases, with 1 base of the junction left unmatched. The CDR3 spells CASSYTGVGNTIYF. CDR3 nucleotides: TGTGCCAGCAGTTACACAGGGGTTGGAAACACCATATATTTT.